This passage covers 21 T cell receptor beta chains from one sample sequenced in a study of OX40 agonist ivuxolimab in advanced cancers. The table came from immunoSEQ multiplex PCR; TCRdb's copy has only in-frame clones and leaves some out. Seen here are 25,000 to 30,000 clones, more than 75% observed once, and the top ten hold 12% to 15%. Sequencing used CD4+ or CD8+ T cells sorted from blood, obtained in a trial of the OX40 agonist ivuxolimab. Source of these receptors: an adult with an advanced solid tumor such as melanoma, head and neck, liver or kidney cancer.

The rearrangement uses TRBV30 and TRBJ2-7; either TRBD1 or TRBD2 may fit D (7 bases each). The V gene lost 8 bases and the J gene lost 1 base, with 15 bases spanning the gap. Germline V gene lookup returns CDR1 GTSNPN and CDR2 SVGIG (reference sequence). The CDR3 length is 13 residues. CDR3 nucleotides: TGTGCCGGAAGCGGGACAGTATCCTACGAGCAGTACTTC. It specifies CAGSGTVSYEQYF. Combining the CDR3 with reference TRBV30 and TRBJ2-7 gives the whole variable domain SQTIHQWPATLVQPVGSPLSLECTVEGTSNPNLYWYRQAAGRGLQLLFYSVGIGQISSEVPQNLSASRPQDRQFILSSKKLLLSDSGFYLCAGSGTVSYEQYFGPGTRLTVT.

The rearrangement joins TRBV10-3 to TRBJ1-1; TRBD1 might be the D (6 bases). Germline V lookup: CDR1 ENHRY, CDR2 SYGVKD. The CDR3 is 15 residues long. Trimming took 0 bases from V and 4 from J, leaving 12 bases between them. CDR3 residues: CAISESKQGFTEAFF. For the CDR3, the DNA is TGTGCCATCAGTGAGTCGAAGCAGGGGTTCACTGAAGCTTTCTTT.

This rearrangement joins TRBV7-9 to TRBJ2-2; 10 bases are shared with TRBD1. This CDR3 has 18 residues. The trim removed 5 bases at V and 0 bases at J, leaving 9 bases unmatched. Per the germline V gene, CDR1 is SEHNR and CDR2 is FQNEAQ (reference sequence). This chain's CDR3 is CASSTGTGAPPNTGELFF. CDR3 bases: TGTGCCAGCAGCACCGGGACAGGGGCGCCCCCGAACACCGGGGAGCTGTTTTTT. The variable domain in full, with the rest retrieved from reference TRBV7-9 and TRBJ2-2, is DTGVSQNPRHKITKRGQNVTFRCDPISEHNRLYWYRQTLGQGPEFLTYFQNEAQLEKSRLLSDRFSAERPKGSFSTLEIQRTEQGDSAMYLCASSTGTGAPPNTGELFFGEGSRLTVL.

The V call is TRBV19, the J call TRBJ2-2, with D unclear. Germline values: CDR1 LNHDA, CDR2 SQIVND (reference sequence). V was trimmed by 1 base and J by 6 bases, leaving 12 bases between them. The CDR3 runs to 15 residues. CDR3 nucleotide sequence: TGTGCCAGTAGTATAGCGGGTTCTCCTCCCGGGGAGCTGTTTTTT. It specifies CASSIAGSPPGELFF. The full variable domain, in which reference TRBV19 and TRBJ2-2 provide the parts outside the CDR3, is DGGITQSPKYLFRKEGQNVTLSCEQNLNHDAMYWYRQDPGQGLRLIYYSQIVNDFQKGDIAEGYSVSREKKESFPLTVTSAQKNPTAFYLCASSIAGSPPGELFFGEGSRLTVL.

The chain joins TRBV19 to TRBJ1-6, with 10 nucleotides matching TRBD1. Germline CDR1 reads LNHDA; CDR2 reads SQIVND (reference sequence). The CDR3 totals 16 residues. Trimming took 5 bases from V and 6 from J; bases not matched to a gene: 7. The CDR3 loop is CASSPRQGASNSPLHF. The CDR3 coding sequence is TGTGCCAGTAGTCCGCGACAGGGGGCTAGTAATTCACCCCTCCACTTT.

This chain connects TRBV6-5 to TRBJ2-1, with a tentative D call TRBD2 (7 bases). The CDR3 covers 15 residues. Germline V lookup: CDR1 MNHEY, CDR2 SVGAGI. V lost 2 bases, J lost 5 bases, and 13 bases lay in between. CDR3 in DNA: TGTGCCAGCAGTTACGACGGGGGGCCTGACAATGAGCAGTTCTTC. Protein sequence: CASSYDGGPDNEQFF.

This rearrangement joins TRBV6-1 to TRBJ2-7; the D gene could be TRBD1 or TRBD2 (6 bases each). This CDR3 spans 13 amino acids. CDR1 MNHNS and CDR2 SASEGT come from the germline V gene. V was pared by 9 bases and J by 2 bases, with 14 bases between. As DNA, the CDR3 is TGTGCCAGGAGAGGGGGGACCCCCTACGAGCAGTACTTC. It translates to CARRGGTPYEQYF.

This chain joins TRBV7-8 and TRBJ2-1, with 7 bases that match TRBD1. Germline V lookup: CDR1 SGHVS, CDR2 FQNEAQ. This CDR3 comprises 16 residues. V lost 7 bases and J lost 5; bases outside the gene matches: 14. The CDR3 protein is CASTVQGDRRNNEQFF. DNA for the CDR3: TGTGCCAGCACAGTTCAAGGGGACAGAAGAAACAATGAGCAGTTCTTC.

The chain has TRBV4-1 and TRBJ2-1, with 9 bases lining up with TRBD1. Germline CDR1 and CDR2: MGHRA and YSYEKL. Losses at the gene ends were 0 bases for V and 2 bases for J; bases not matched to a gene: 5. The length of the CDR3 is 17 residues. CDR3 protein: CASSQDLGQGPYNEQFF. In DNA form, the CDR3 reads TGCGCCAGCAGCCAAGATTTGGGACAGGGACCCTACAATGAGCAGTTCTTC.

The chain employs TRBV9 and TRBJ2-1, with a possible D match to TRBD2 (6 bases). This CDR3 has 14 residues. Germline CDR1 and CDR2: SGDLS and YYNGEE. Trimming removed 8 bases at V and 15 bases at J, with 27 bases between. In DNA, the CDR3 is TGTGCCAGACCTTCGAGAATGGGACTCCCGGAGGGGTTCTTC. This codes for CARPSRMGLPEGFF.

This clone showed up just once. The chain employs TRBV7-2 and TRBJ2-1; 9 nucleotides align to TRBD2. Germline V lookup: CDR1 SGHTA, CDR2 FQGNSA. With V trimmed by 2 bases and J by 6 bases, 8 bases remained unmatched. This CDR3 has 16 amino acids. The CDR3: CASSLTWTSATNEQFF. As DNA, the CDR3 is TGTGCCAGCAGCTTAACCTGGACTAGCGCGACCAATGAGCAGTTCTTC.

The V and J genes are TRBV7-6 and TRBJ2-2; possible D gene TRBD2, 6 bases. The CDR3 has 15 amino acids. CDR1 and CDR2 from the germline V gene are SGHVS and FNYEAQ. V lost 2 bases to trimming and J lost 0 bases, with 7 bases between them. The CDR3 sequence: CASSLIAANTGELFF. The CDR3, as DNA: TGTGCCAGCAGCTTAATAGCGGCGAACACCGGGGAGCTGTTTTTT.

V and J are TRBV4-3 and TRBJ2-1; 7 nucleotides line up with TRBD1. The CDR3 consists of 13 residues. The J segment lost 4 bases and the V segment lost 5 bases, leaving 2 bases of the junction unmatched. The V gene's germline CDR1 is LGHNA and CDR2 YSLEER. The CDR3: CASSGTAYNEQFF. DNA of the CDR3: TGCGCCAGCAGCGGGACAGCTTACAATGAGCAGTTCTTC.

Only a few counts were recorded for this clone. The rearrangement links TRBV19 to TRBJ2-6; no reliable D call. In germline, CDR1 is LNHDA, CDR2 SQIVND (reference sequence). The CDR3 extends over 15 amino acids. Trimming took off 5 bases at V and 0 bases at J, with 8 bases between the two ends. This chain's CDR3 is CASSSGISGANVLTF. DNA for the CDR3: TGTGCCAGTAGTTCAGGAATCTCTGGGGCCAACGTCCTGACTTTC.

The J gene is TRBJ2-3, the V gene TRBV18; TRBD1 matches at 7 bases. This CDR3 region has 16 residues. Germline V gives CDR1 KGHSH, CDR2 LQKENI. V shed 8 bases and J 4 bases; nucleotides not matched to a gene: 15. In DNA form, the CDR3 reads TGTGCCAGCCGTAGAACACAGGGGCCAGAACCAGATACGCAGTATTTT. Protein sequence: CASRRTQGPEPDTQYF. The full variable domain, in which reference TRBV18 and TRBJ2-3 provide the parts outside the CDR3, is NAGVMQNPRHLVRRRGQEARLRCSPMKGHSHVYWYRQLPEEGLKFMVYLQKENIIDESGMPKERFSAEFPKEGPSILRIQQVVRGDSAAYFCASRRTQGPEPDTQYFGPGTRLTVL.

The chain employs TRBV6-1 and TRBJ2-7; D tentatively reads TRBD1 or TRBD2 (5 bases each). The V gene lost 7 bases and the J gene lost 7 bases, with 23 bases spanning the gap. Germline V gene lookup returns CDR1 MNHNS and CDR2 SASEGT. The CDR3 runs to 15 residues. CDR3 nucleotides: TGTGCCAGCAAAACCGGGACGCATACGGAGATGGAGCAGTACTTC. Translation gives CASKTGTHTEMEQYF.

V is TRBV6-5 and J is TRBJ2-2, with a possible D match to TRBD2 (5 bases). Germline V gene sequence: CDR1 MNHEY, CDR2 SVGAGI. Trimming took off 2 bases at V and 4 bases at J, with 5 bases between the two ends. The CDR3 is 13 amino acids. As DNA, the CDR3 is TGTGCCAGCAGTTACGGAGGCACCGGGGAGCTGTTTTTT. This translates into CASSYGGTGELFF.

The CDR3 here is CASSLGANTGELFF. The CDR3 region has the DNA TGTGCCAGCAGCTTAGGTGCGAACACCGGGGAGCTGTTTTTT. The V gene is TRBV7-8, the J gene TRBJ2-2; no clear D. The V end lost 1 base, the J end lost 0 bases, and 3 bases lay between the germline ends. The CDR3 spans 14 residues. CDR1 and CDR2 from the germline V gene are SGHVS and FQNEAQ.

This chain connects TRBV27 to TRBJ2-2; 7 bases align to TRBD1. Germline V gene lookup returns CDR1 MNHEY and CDR2 SMNVEV (reference sequence). V was pared by 5 bases and J by 6 bases, with 3 bases of the junction left unmatched. The CDR3 length is 13 residues. CDR3 in amino acids: CASSLQGPGELFF. Written as DNA, the CDR3 is TGTGCCAGCAGTCTACAGGGGCCCGGGGAGCTGTTTTTT.

The J gene is TRBJ2-3, the V gene TRBV27, with 7 nucleotides matching TRBD1. The CDR3 is 16 residues long. From germline, CDR1 is MNHEY and CDR2 SMNVEV (reference sequence). Trimming cost V 5 bases and J 2 bases; bases outside gene matches: 10. Here the CDR3 reads CASSLQQGTPTDTQYF. The DNA of the CDR3 is TGTGCCAGCAGTCTGCAACAGGGGACGCCCACAGATACGCAGTATTTT.

The chain links TRBV30 to TRBJ2-3, with TRBD2 as a possible D gene (5 bases). This CDR3 has 12 residues. V lost 8 bases, J lost 2 bases, and 11 bases lay in between. Germline V gene lookup returns CDR1 GTSNPN and CDR2 SVGIG (reference sequence). This chain's CDR3 is CATPGFTDTQYF. CDR3 DNA sequence: TGTGCCACCCCGGGGTTCACAGATACGCAGTATTTT.